The rows below give T cell receptor beta chains drawn from one sample of a study of cytomegalovirus exposure and HLA in healthy donors. Sequencing was performed with immunoSEQ multiplex PCR; in TCRdb, only in-frame clones are kept and a portion is missing. The sample comprises around 40,000 clones, roughly 80% of which are singletons, and approximately 10% rests with the top ten. The sample comprised PBMCs. These receptors all stem from a woman under 30 in good health and CMV-seropositive. Each CDR3 is given with its conserved first and last residue. The order of the fields is clone size, V gene, D gene, J gene, CDR3 protein, CDR3 DNA. The D gene is left open where the match is weak. The size field is filled for only some rows; it gives once, few, many or a size class.

abundance: once
v_gene: TRBV28
d_gene: TRBD2
j_gene: TRBJ2-3
CDR3aa: CASSSGGRTDTQYF
CDR3nt: TGTGCCAGCAGTTCTGGCGGGAGGACAGATACGCAGTATTTT

abundance: NA
v_gene: TRBV30
d_gene: NA
j_gene: TRBJ1-2
CDR3aa: CAWRAGVYGYTF
CDR3nt: TGTGCCTGGAGGGCAGGGGTTTATGGCTACACCTTC

abundance: NA
v_gene: TRBV28
d_gene: TRBD1
j_gene: TRBJ2-6
CDR3aa: CATRRDRGVAGANVLTF
CDR3nt: TGTGCCACCAGACGGGACAGGGGAGTTGCTGGGGCCAACGTCCTGACTTTC

abundance: NA
v_gene: TRBV12-5
d_gene: TRBD2
j_gene: TRBJ2-3
CDR3aa: CASGLALAGVRDTQYF
CDR3nt: TGTGCTAGTGGTTTGGCCCTAGCGGGAGTGAGAGATACGCAGTATTTT

abundance: NA
v_gene: TRBV7-6
d_gene: NA
j_gene: TRBJ1-5
CDR3aa: CASSLGQSNQPQHF
CDR3nt: TGTGCCAGCAGCTTAGGACAAAGCAATCAGCCCCAGCATTTT

abundance: NA
v_gene: TRBV21-1
d_gene: NA
j_gene: TRBJ2-2
CDR3aa: CASTERRDRYTGELFF
CDR3nt: TGTGCCAGCACCGAAAGGCGGGACAGGTACACCGGGGAGCTGTTTTTT

abundance: NA
v_gene: TRBV5-1
d_gene: NA
j_gene: TRBJ1-1
CDR3aa: CASSLYRNTEAFF
CDR3nt: TGCGCCAGCAGCTTGTACAGGAACACTGAAGCTTTCTTT

abundance: few
v_gene: TRBV28
d_gene: TRBD2
j_gene: TRBJ2-7
CDR3aa: CASSLRGFGLAGTRYEQYF
CDR3nt: TGTGCCAGCAGCCTCCGAGGGTTTGGACTAGCGGGAACCCGCTACGAGCAGTACTTC

abundance: NA
v_gene: TRBV7-9
d_gene: NA
j_gene: TRBJ2-7
CDR3aa: CASSLTELSYEQYF
CDR3nt: TGTGCCAGCAGCCTTACCGAGTTGTCCTACGAGCAGTACTTC

abundance: NA
v_gene: TRBV2
d_gene: TRBD2
j_gene: TRBJ2-7
CDR3aa: CASSVLAAEQYF
CDR3nt: TGTGCCAGCAGTGTACTAGCGGCCGAGCAGTACTTC

abundance: NA
v_gene: TRBV4-3
d_gene: TRBD1
j_gene: TRBJ2-7
CDR3aa: CASSLGQDNYEQYF
CDR3nt: TGCGCCAGCAGCCTGGGACAGGACAACTACGAGCAGTACTTC

abundance: NA
v_gene: TRBV4-3
d_gene: NA
j_gene: TRBJ1-2
CDR3aa: CASSHGLQGGGYTF
CDR3nt: TGCGCCAGCAGCCATGGATTACAGGGTGGTGGCTACACCTTC

abundance: NA
v_gene: TRBV7-8
d_gene: NA
j_gene: TRBJ2-6
CDR3aa: CASSLGAGGTGANVLTF
CDR3nt: TGTGCCAGCAGCTTAGGGGCAGGGGGGACTGGGGCCAACGTCCTGACTTTC

abundance: few
v_gene: TRBV11-2
d_gene: TRBD1
j_gene: TRBJ2-5
CDR3aa: CASSLTADRAQETQYF
CDR3nt: TGTGCCAGCAGCTTAACCGCCGACAGGGCCCAAGAGACCCAGTACTTC

abundance: NA
v_gene: TRBV5-1
d_gene: TRBD2
j_gene: TRBJ2-7
CDR3aa: CASRDPGRSYEQYF
CDR3nt: TGCGCCAGCAGGGACCCCGGGAGGTCCTACGAGCAGTACTTC

abundance: NA
v_gene: TRBV7-9
d_gene: TRBD1
j_gene: TRBJ2-7
CDR3aa: CASSLAGDSAYEQYF
CDR3nt: TGTGCCAGCAGCTTAGCGGGGGACAGCGCCTACGAGCAGTACTTC

abundance: NA
v_gene: TRBV27
d_gene: TRBD2
j_gene: TRBJ2-1
CDR3aa: CASRSGVGVAGGVLSSYNEQFF
CDR3nt: TGTGCCAGCAGGTCTGGGGTCGGGGTAGCGGGAGGCGTTCTAAGCTCCTACAATGAGCAGTTCTTC